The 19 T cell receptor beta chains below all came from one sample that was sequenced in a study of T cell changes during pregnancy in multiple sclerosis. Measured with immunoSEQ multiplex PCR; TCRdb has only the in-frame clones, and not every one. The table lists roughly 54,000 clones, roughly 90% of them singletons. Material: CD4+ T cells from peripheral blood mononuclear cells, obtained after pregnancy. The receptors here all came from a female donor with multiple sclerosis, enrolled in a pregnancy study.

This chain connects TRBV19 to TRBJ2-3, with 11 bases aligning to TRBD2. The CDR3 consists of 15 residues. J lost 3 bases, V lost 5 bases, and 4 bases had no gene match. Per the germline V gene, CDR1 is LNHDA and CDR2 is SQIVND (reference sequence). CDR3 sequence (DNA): TGTGCCAGTAGTTTTAGCGGGGGGGCGACAGATACGCAGTATTTT. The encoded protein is CASSFSGGATDTQYF.

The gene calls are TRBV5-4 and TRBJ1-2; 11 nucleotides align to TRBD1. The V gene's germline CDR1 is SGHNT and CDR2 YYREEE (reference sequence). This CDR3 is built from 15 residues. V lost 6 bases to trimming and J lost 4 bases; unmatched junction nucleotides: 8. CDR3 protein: CASTNGTGGVYGYTF. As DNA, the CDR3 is TGTGCCAGCACCAACGGGACAGGGGGAGTCTATGGCTACACCTTC.

CDR3 sequence reads: CASSEGGVNQPQHF. The DNA of the CDR3 is TGTGCCAGCAGCGAGGGGGGGGTCAATCAGCCCCAGCATTTT. The chain carries TRBV5-4 and TRBJ1-5, with D possibly matching TRBD1 (6 bases). The length of the CDR3 is 14 residues. Germline loops: CDR1 SGHNT, CDR2 YYREEE (reference sequence). The ends were cut back, 4 bases at V and 3 bases at J, with 11 bases in the middle.

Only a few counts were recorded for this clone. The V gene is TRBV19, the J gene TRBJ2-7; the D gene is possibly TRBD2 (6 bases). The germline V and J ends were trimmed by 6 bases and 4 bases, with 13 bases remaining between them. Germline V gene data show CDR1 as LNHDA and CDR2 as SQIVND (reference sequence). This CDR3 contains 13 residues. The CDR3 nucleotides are TGTGCCAGTAGGCAATTGGGGGGATACGAGCAGTACTTC. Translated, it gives CASRQLGGYEQYF.

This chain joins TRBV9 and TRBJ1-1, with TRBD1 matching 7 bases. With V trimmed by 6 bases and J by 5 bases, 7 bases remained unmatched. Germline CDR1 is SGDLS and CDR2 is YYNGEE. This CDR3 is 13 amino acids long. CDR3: CASTRGVGTEAFF. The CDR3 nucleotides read TGTGCCAGCACCAGGGGGGTAGGAACTGAAGCTTTCTTT.

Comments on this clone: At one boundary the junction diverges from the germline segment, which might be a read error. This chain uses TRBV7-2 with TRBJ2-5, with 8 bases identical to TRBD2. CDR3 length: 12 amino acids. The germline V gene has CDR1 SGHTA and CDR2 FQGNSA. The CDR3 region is CASSLTRGLGNF. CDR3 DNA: TGTGCCAGCAGCTTAACCCGGGGACTAGGGAACTTC.

The DNA for the CDR3 is TGTGCCAGCAGCTTAACCCCCAGGGGCAGGACTGAAGCTTTCTTT. It specifies CASSLTPRGRTEAFF. This sequence joins TRBV7-3 and TRBJ1-1; D perhaps matches TRBD1 (6 bases). V shed 0 bases and J shed 5 bases, with 13 bases lying between them. CDR1 is SGHTA, CDR2 FQGTGA, per germline. The CDR3 has 15 residues.

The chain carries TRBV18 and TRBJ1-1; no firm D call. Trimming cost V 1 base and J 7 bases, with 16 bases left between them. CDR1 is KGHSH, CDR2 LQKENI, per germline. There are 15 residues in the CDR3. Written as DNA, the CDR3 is TGTGCCAGCTCACCACTTGGATCGGGGTTCGGTGAAGCTTTCTTT. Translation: CASSPLGSGFGEAFF.

CDR3 DNA sequence: TGTGCCAGCAGAAAGCAAAGGGGGCGAAGGCTTTGGGAGACCCAGTACTTC. It specifies CASRKQRGRRLWETQYF. This chain joins TRBV6-4 and TRBJ2-5; 7 bases line up with TRBD1. V dropped 6 bases and J dropped 5; count of bases not matched to a gene: 18. Germline lookup yields CDR1 MRHNA and CDR2 SNTAGT. CDR3 length: 17 residues.

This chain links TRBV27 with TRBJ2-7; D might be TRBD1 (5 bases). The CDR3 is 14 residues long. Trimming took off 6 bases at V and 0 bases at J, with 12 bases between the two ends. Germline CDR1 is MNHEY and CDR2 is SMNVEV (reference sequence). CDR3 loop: CASRDSPPSYEQYF. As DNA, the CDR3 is TGTGCCAGCAGAGACAGTCCCCCCTCCTACGAGCAGTACTTC.

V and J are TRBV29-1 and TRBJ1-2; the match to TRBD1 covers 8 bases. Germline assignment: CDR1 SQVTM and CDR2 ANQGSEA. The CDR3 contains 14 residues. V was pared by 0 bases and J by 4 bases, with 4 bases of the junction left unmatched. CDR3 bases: TGCAGCGTTGAAGAATTCGGGACAGGCTATGGCTACACCTTC. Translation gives CSVEEFGTGYGYTF.

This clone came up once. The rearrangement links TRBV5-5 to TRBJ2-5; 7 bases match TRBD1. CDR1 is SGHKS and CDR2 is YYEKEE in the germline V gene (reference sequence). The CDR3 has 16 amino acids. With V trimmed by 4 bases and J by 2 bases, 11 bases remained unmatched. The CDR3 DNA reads TGTGCCAGCAGCAACCAGATTCGGGGACAGCAAGAGACCCAGTACTTC. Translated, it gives CASSNQIRGQQETQYF.

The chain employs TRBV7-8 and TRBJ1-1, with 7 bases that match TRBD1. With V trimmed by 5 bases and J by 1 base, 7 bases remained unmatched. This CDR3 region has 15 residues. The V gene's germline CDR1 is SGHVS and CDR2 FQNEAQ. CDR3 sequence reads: CASSPRTGPNTEAFF. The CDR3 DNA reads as TGTGCCAGCAGCCCCCGGACAGGCCCGAACACTGAAGCTTTCTTT. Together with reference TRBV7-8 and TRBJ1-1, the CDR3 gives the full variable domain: GAGVSQSPRYKVAKRGQDVALRCDPISGHVSLFWYQQALGQGPEFLTYFQNEAQLDKSGLPSDRFFAERPEGSVSTLKIQRTQQEDSAVYLCASSPRTGPNTEAFFGQGTRLTVV.

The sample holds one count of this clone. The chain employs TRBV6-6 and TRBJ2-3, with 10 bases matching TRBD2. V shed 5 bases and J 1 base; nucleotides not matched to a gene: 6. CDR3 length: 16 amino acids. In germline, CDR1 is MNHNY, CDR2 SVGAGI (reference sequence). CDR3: CASSHHGTSGTDTQYF. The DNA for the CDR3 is TGTGCCAGCAGTCACCACGGGACTAGCGGCACAGATACGCAGTATTTT.

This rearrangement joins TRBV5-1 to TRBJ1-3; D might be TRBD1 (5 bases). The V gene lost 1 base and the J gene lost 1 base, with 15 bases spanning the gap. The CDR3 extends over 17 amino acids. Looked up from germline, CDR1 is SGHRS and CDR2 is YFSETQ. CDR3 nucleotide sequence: TGCGCCAGCAGCTTGCTGGGGCAGACAAGTTCTGGAAACACCATATATTTT. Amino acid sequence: CASSLLGQTSSGNTIYF. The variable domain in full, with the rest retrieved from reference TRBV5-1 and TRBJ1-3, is KAGVTQTPRYLIKTRGQQVTLSCSPISGHRSVSWYQQTPGQGLQFLFEYFSETQRNKGNFPGRFSGRQFSNSRSEMNVSTLELGDSALYLCASSLLGQTSSGNTIYFGEGSWLTVV.

The CDR3: CASSQDPGTGTGELFF. CDR3 bases: TGTGCCAGCAGCCAAGACCCCGGGACAGGGACCGGGGAGCTGTTTTTT. V usage is TRBV4-2 and J usage is TRBJ2-2; 9 bases are a match to TRBD1. Germline V gene sequence: CDR1 LGHNA, CDR2 YNFKEQ. This CDR3 region has 16 residues. Trimming at V came to 0 bases and at J to 5 bases, leaving 4 bases not matched to a gene.

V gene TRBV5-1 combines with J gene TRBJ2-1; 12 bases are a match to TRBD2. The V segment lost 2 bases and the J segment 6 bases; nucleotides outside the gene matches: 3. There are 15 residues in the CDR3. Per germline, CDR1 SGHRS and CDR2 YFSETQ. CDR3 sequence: CASSFASGGANEQFF. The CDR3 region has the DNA TGCGCCAGCAGCTTCGCTAGCGGGGGGGCCAATGAGCAGTTCTTC.

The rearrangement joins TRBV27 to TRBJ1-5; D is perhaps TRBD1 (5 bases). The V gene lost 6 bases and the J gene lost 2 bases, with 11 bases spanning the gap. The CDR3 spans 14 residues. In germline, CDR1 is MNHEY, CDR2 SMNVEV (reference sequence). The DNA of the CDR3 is TGTGCCAGCAGCGGGGGGTTGGGCAATCAGCCCCAGCATTTT. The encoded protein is CASSGGLGNQPQHF.

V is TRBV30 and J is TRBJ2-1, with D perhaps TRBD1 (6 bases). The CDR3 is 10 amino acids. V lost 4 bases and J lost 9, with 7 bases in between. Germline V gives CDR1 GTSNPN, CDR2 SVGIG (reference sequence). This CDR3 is CAWIRGEQFF. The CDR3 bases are TGTGCCTGGATCAGGGGTGAGCAGTTCTTC.